A selection of T cell receptor beta chains follows, all from one sample in a study of shared clonotypes between healthy human individuals. Produced via immunoSEQ multiplex PCR; TCRdb's table is partial and in-frame only. There are under 2,500,000 clones in the sample; around 95% occur only once, and around 0.13% lies in the top ten. Sequenced: naive CD4+ T cells sorted from blood. The receptor set was obtained from a man younger than 30 in good health. Each CDR3 is given with its conserved first and last residue. D genes are given only for firm matches. Clone sizes are given selectively: once, few, many, or a class where the clone is expanded.

d_call | j_call | v_call | clone_size | cdr3_nt | cdr3_aa
- | TRBJ2-5 | TRBV10-3 | - | TGTGCCATCAGTGGAGGAGCGAGGGAGACCCAGTACTTC | CAISGGARETQYF
- | TRBJ1-3 | TRBV18 | - | TGTGCCAGCTCACCCTTACACAACTCTGGAAACACCATATATTTT | CASSPLHNSGNTIYF
- | TRBJ1-5 | TRBV28 | - | TGTGCCAGCAGGGCGGGGAGTGCTCAGCCCCAGCATTTT | CASRAGSAQPQHF
- | TRBJ2-7 | TRBV7-8 | - | TGTGCCAGCAGCGCACTCAGCAGAGCCAGCTCCTACGAGCAGTACTTC | CASSALSRASSYEQYF
- | TRBJ1-1 | TRBV2 | once | TGTGCCAGCAGCCAGACAGTTATTGAAGCTTTCTTT | CASSQTVIEAFF
- | TRBJ1-2 | TRBV21-1 | - | TGTGCCAGCAGTAGAAGGTGGTTACTCTATGGCTACACCTTC | CASSRRWLLYGYTF
TRBD1 | TRBJ2-7 | TRBV28 | - | TGTGCCAGCAGCATAAGACAGGGTCCACGTGTATCCTACGAGCAGTACTTC | CASSIRQGPRVSYEQYF
- | TRBJ1-6 | TRBV28 | - | TGTGCCAGCCAGAAAGTACGCTCCTATAATTCACCCCTCCACTTT | CASQKVRSYNSPLHF
- | TRBJ2-5 | TRBV5-1 | - | TGCGCCAGCAGCTACACACAGGGTCGGGAGACCCAGTACTTC | CASSYTQGRETQYF
- | TRBJ2-7 | TRBV15 | - | TGTGCCACCTATAATTCTGACAGAGCAGGCTCCTACGAGCAGTACTTC | CATYNSDRAGSYEQYF
TRBD2 | TRBJ2-7 | TRBV11-2 | - | TGTGCCAGCAGCTTAGCTGGACTAGCTGCCTACGAGCAGTACTTC | CASSLAGLAAYEQYF
- | TRBJ1-1 | TRBV10-3 | - | TGTGCCATCAGTGATTCGGGGGACCAAGCTTTCTTT | CAISDSGDQAFF
TRBD2 | TRBJ2-1 | TRBV5-1 | - | TGCGCCAGCAGCCCTATAGCGGGGGCGAACGATGAGCAGTTCTTC | CASSPIAGANDEQFF
- | TRBJ2-4 | TRBV30 | - | TGTGCCTGGAGCCCCAGACGGGGGCTTCGAAACATTCAGTACTTC | CAWSPRRGLRNIQYF
TRBD2 | TRBJ2-7 | TRBV4-1 | - | TGCGCCAGCAGCCAGGGGACTAGCGGGAGGGTCGACTCCTACGAGCAGTACTTC | CASSQGTSGRVDSYEQYF
TRBD1 | TRBJ1-3 | TRBV10-3 | few | TGTGCCATCAGTGAACCCGGGACAGGGGAACACACCATATATTTT | CAISEPGTGEHTIYF
- | TRBJ1-2 | TRBV11-2 | - | TGTGCCAGCAGCTCACTCCGACACAAGCCCGGCTATGGCTACACCTTC | CASSSLRHKPGYGYTF